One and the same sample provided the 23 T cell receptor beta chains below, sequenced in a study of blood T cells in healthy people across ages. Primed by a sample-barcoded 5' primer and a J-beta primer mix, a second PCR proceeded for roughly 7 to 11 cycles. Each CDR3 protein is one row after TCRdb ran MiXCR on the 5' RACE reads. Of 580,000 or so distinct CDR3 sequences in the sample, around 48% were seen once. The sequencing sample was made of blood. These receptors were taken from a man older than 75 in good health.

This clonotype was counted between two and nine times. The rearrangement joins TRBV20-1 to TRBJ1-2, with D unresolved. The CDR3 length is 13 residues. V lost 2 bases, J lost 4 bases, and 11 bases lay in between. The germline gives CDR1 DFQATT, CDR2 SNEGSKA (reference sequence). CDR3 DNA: TGCAGTGCTAGAAACTCGGGAAGCTATGGCTACACCTTC. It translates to CSARNSGSYGYTF.

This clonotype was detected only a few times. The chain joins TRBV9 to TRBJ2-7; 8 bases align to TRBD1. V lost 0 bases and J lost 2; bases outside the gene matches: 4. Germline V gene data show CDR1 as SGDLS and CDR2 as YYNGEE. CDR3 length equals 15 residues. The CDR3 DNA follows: TGTGCCAGCAGCGTAGGGACAGGGTCGGCCTACGAGCAGTACTTC. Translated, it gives CASSVGTGSAYEQYF.

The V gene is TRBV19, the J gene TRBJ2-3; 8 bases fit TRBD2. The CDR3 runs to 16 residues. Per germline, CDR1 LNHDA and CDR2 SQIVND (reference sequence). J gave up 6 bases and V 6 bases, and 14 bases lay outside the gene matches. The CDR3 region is CASSPERERGSDTQYF. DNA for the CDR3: TGTGCCAGTAGCCCAGAGCGGGAGAGAGGGTCGGATACGCAGTATTTT. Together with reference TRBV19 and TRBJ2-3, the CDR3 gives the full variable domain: DGGITQSPKYLFRKEGQNVTLSCEQNLNHDAMYWYRQDPGQGLRLIYYSQIVNDFQKGDIAEGYSVSREKKESFPLTVTSAQKNPTAFYLCASSPERERGSDTQYFGPGTRLTVL.

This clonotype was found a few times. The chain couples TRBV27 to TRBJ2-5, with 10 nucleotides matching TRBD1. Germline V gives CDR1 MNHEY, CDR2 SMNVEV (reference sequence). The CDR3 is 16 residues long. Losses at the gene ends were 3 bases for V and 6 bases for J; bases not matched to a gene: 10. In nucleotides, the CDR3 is TGTGCCAGCAGTTTGACCCGACAGGGGGCTGGAAAGACCCAGTACTTC. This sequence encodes CASSLTRQGAGKTQYF.

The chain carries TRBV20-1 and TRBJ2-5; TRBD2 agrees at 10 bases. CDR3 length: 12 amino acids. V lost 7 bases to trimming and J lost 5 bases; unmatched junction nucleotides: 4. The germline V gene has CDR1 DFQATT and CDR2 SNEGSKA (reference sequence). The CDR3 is CSGAGGRETQYF. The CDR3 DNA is TGCAGTGGAGCGGGGGGGCGGGAGACCCAGTACTTC.

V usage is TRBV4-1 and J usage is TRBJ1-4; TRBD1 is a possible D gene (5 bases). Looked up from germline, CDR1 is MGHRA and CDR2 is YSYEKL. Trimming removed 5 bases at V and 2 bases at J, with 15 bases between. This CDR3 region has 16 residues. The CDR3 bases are TGCGCCAGCAGCTCGGGGGTCCCTCGCACTAATGAAAAACTGTTTTTT. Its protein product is CASSSGVPRTNEKLFF.

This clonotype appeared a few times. The CDR3, as DNA: TGTGCCAGCAGTTCCGGGACAGCGCCACCCCTCCACTTT. It translates to CASSSGTAPPLHF. The chain has TRBV27 and TRBJ1-6; 7 bases fit TRBD1. Germline CDR1 is MNHEY and CDR2 is SMNVEV (reference sequence). V trimming: 4 bases; J trimming: 11 bases; junction bases outside the gene matches: 5. CDR3 length: 13 amino acids.

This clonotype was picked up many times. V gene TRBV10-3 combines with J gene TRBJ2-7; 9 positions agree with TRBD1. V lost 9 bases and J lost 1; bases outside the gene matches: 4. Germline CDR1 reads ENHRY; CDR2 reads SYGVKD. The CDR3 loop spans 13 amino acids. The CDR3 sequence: CAITGTGSYEQYF. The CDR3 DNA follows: TGTGCCATTACAGGGACAGGGTCCTACGAGCAGTACTTC.

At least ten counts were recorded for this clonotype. The CDR3: CSATSEGRGTDTQYF. The CDR3 DNA reads as TGCAGTGCCACCTCAGAGGGGAGAGGCACAGATACGCAGTATTTT. The chain is built from TRBV20-1 and TRBJ2-3; D may match TRBD1 or TRBD2 (5 bases each). The ends were cut back, 6 bases at V and 1 base at J, with 17 bases in the middle. Germline CDR1 and CDR2: DFQATT and SNEGSKA (reference sequence). This CDR3 is built from 15 residues.

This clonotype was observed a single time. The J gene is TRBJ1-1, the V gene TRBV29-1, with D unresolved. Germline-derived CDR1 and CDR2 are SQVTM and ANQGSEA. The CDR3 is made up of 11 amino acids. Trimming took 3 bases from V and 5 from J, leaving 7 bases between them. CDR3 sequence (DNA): TGCAGCGTTGAGGACCCAACTGAAGCTTTCTTT. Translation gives CSVEDPTEAFF.

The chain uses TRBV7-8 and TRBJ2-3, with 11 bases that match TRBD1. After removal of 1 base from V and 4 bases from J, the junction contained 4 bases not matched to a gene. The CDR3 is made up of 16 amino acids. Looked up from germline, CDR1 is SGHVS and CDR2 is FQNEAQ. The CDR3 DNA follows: TGTGCCAGCAGCTTAGTGGGACAGGGGGTTTCAGATACGCAGTATTTT. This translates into CASSLVGQGVSDTQYF.

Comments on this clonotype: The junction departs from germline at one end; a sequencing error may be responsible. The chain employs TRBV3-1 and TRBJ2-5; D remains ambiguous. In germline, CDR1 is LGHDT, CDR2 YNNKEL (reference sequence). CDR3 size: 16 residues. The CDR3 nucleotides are TGTACCAGCAGCCGACCGTCAGAACACCGCCAAGAGACCCAGTACTTC. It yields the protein CTSSRPSEHRQETQYF.

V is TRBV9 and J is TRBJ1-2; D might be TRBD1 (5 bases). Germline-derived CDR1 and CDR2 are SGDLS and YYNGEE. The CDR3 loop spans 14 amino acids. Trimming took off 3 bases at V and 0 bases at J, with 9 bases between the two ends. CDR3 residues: CASSGQPSNYGYTF. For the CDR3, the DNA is TGTGCCAGCAGCGGACAGCCCTCTAACTATGGCTACACCTTC. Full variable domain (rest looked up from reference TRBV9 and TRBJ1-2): DSGVTQTPKHLITATGQRVTLRCSPRSGDLSVYWYQQSLDQGLQFLIQYYNGEERAKGNILERFSAQQFPDLHSELNLSSLELGDSALYFCASSGQPSNYGYTFGSGTRLTVV.

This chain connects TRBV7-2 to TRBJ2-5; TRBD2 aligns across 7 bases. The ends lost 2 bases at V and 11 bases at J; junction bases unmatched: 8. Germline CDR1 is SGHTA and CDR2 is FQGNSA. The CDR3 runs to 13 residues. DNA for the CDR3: TGTGCCAGCAGCTTACCTAGCGGCAATGAGCAGTACTTC. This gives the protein CASSLPSGNEQYF.

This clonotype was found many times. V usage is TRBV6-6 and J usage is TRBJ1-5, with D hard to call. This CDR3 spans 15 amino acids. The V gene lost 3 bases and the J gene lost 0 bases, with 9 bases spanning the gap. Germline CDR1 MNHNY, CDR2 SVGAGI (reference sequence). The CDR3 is CASSYSAASNQPQHF. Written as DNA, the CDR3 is TGTGCCAGCAGTTATTCGGCGGCTAGCAATCAGCCCCAGCATTTT.

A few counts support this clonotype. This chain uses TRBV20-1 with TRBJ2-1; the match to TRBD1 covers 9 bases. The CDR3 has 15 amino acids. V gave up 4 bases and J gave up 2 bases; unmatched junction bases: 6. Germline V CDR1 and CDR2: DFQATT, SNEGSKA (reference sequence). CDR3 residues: CSANRDRAPYNEQFF. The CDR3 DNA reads TGCAGTGCTAACCGGGACAGGGCCCCCTACAATGAGCAGTTCTTC.

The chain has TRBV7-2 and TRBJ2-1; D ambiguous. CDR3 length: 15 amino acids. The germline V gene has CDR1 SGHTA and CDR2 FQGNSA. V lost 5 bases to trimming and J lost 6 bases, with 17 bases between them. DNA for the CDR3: TGTGCCAGCAGCAAAATCCGGGTCGCAGGCAATGAGCAGTTCTTC. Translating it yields CASSKIRVAGNEQFF.

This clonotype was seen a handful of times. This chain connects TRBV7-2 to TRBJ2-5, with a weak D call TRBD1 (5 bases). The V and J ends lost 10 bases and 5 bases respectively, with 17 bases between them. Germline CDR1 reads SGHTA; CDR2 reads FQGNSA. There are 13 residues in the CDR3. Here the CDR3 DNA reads TGTGCCAACCGGGTCCCAGGGCGGGAGACCCAGTACTTC. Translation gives CANRVPGRETQYF.

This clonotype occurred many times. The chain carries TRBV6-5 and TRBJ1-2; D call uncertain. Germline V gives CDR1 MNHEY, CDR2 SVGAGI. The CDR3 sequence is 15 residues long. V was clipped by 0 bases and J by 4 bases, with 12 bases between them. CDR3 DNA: TGTGCCAGCAGTTACTCGCCAGGCGATATCTATGGCTACACCTTC. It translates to CASSYSPGDIYGYTF.

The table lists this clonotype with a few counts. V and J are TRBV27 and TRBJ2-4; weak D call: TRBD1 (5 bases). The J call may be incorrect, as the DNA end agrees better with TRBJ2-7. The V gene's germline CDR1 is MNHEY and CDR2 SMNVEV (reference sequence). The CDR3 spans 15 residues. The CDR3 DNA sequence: TGTGCCAGCAGTTTATCAGGGGCGTCGTACTACGAGCAGTACTTC. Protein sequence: CASSLSGASYYEQYF.

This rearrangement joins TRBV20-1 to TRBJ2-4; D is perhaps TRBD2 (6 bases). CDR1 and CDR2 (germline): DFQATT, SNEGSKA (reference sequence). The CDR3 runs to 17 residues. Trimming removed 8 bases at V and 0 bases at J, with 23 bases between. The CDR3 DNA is TGCAGTCCAAAACGGTGGGTGGCGGGACGAGCCAAAAACATTCAGTACTTC. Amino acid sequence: CSPKRWVAGRAKNIQYF.

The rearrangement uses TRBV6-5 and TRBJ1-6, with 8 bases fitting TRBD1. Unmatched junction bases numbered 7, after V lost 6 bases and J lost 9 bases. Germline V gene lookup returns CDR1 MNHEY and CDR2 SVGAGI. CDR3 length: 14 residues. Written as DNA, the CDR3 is TGTGCCAGCAGCTTCCAGGGGGCAGGTTCACCCCTCCACTTT. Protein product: CASSFQGAGSPLHF.

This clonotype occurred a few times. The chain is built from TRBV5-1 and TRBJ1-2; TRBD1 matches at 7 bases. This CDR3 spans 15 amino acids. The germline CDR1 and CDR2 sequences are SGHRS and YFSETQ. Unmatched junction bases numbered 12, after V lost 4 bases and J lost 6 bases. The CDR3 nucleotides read TGCGCCAGCAGCGGCGACGGGACAGCAATGGATGGCTACACCTTC. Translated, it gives CASSGDGTAMDGYTF. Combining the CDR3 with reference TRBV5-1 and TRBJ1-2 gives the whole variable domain KAGVTQTPRYLIKTRGQQVTLSCSPISGHRSVSWYQQTPGQGLQFLFEYFSETQRNKGNFPGRFSGRQFSNSRSEMNVSTLELGDSALYLCASSGDGTAMDGYTFGSGTRLTVV.